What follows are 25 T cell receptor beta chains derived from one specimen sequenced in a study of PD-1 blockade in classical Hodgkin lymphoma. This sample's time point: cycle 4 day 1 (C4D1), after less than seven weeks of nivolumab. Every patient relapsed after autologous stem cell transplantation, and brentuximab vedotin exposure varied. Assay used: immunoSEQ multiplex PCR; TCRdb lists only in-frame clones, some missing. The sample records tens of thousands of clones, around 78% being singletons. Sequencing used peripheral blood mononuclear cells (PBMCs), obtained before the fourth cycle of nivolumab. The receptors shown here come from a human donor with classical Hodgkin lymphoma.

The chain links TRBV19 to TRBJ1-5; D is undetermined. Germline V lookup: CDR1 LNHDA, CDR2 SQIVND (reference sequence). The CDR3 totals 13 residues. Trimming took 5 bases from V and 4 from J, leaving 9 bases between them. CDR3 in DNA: TGTGCCAGTAGTCCGGACGGAAATCAGCCCCAGCATTTT. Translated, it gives CASSPDGNQPQHF. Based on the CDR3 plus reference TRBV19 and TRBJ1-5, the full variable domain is DGGITQSPKYLFRKEGQNVTLSCEQNLNHDAMYWYRQDPGQGLRLIYYSQIVNDFQKGDIAEGYSVSREKKESFPLTVTSAQKNPTAFYLCASSPDGNQPQHFGDGTRLSIL.

DNA of the CDR3: TGTGCCAGCAGCTTGGCCGGGGGAAGCTCCTACGAGCAGTACTTC. Amino acids: CASSLAGGSSYEQYF. This chain joins TRBV5-6 and TRBJ2-7, with a possible D match to TRBD2 (6 bases). With 0 bases removed from V and 0 bases from J, the gap between germline ends came to 10 bases. Germline CDR1 SGHDT, CDR2 YYEEEE. This CDR3 region has 15 residues.

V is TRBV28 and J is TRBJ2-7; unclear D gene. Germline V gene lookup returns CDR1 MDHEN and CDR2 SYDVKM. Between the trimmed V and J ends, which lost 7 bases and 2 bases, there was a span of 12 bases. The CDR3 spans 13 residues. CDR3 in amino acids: CASTLGVTYEQYF. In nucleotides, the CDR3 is TGTGCCAGCACCCTGGGTGTAACCTACGAGCAGTACTTC.

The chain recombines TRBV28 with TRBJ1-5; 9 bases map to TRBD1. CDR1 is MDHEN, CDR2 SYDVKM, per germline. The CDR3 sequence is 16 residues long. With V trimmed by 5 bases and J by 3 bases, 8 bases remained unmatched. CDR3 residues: CASSPGTGFFNQPQHF. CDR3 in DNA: TGTGCCAGCAGTCCTGGGACAGGGTTCTTCAATCAGCCCCAGCATTTT.

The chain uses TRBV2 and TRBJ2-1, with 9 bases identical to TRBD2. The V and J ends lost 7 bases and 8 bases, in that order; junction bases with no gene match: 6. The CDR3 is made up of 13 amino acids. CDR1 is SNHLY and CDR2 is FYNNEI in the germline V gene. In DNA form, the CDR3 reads TGTGCCAGCAAAGGCGGGGGGGGCGATGAGCAGTTCTTC. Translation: CASKGGGGDEQFF. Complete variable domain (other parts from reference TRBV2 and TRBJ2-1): EPEVTQTPSHQVTQMGQEVILRCVPISNHLYFYWYRQILGQKVEFLVSFYNNEISEKSEIFDDQFSVERPDGSNFTLKIRSTKLEDSAMYFCASKGGGGDEQFFGPGTRLTVL.

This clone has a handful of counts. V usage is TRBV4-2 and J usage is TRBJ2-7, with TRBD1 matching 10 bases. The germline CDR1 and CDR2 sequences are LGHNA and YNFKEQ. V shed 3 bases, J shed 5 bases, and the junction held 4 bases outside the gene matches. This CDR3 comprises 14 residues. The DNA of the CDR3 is TGTGCCAGCAGCCAGACAGGGGGCCGGGACGAGCAGTACTTC. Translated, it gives CASSQTGGRDEQYF.

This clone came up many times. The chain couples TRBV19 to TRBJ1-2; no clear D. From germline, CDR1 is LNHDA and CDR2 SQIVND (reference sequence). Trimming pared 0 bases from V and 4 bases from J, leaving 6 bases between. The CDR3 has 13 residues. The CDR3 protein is CASSIDLLYGYTF. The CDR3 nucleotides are TGTGCCAGTAGTATAGACCTCCTCTATGGCTACACCTTC.

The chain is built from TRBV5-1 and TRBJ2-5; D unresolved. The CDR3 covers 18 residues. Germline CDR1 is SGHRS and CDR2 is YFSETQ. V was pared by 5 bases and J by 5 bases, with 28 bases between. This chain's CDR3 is CASRPNLGMVGRGETQYF. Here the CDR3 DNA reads TGCGCCAGCAGACCAAACCTAGGGATGGTAGGTCGAGGTGAGACCCAGTACTTC.

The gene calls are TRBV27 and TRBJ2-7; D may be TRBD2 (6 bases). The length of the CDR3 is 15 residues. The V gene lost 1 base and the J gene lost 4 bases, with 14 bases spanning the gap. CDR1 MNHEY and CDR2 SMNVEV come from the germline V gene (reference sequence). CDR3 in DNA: TGTGCCAGCAGTTTATTTTCCGCGGGGTGGTACGAGCAGTACTTC. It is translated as CASSLFSAGWYEQYF.

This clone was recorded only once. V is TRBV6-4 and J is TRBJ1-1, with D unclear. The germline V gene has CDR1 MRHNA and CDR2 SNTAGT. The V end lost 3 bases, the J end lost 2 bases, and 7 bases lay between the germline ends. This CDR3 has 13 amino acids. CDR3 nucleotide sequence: TGTGCCAGCAGTGAACAGATCAACACTGAAGCTTTCTTT. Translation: CASSEQINTEAFF.

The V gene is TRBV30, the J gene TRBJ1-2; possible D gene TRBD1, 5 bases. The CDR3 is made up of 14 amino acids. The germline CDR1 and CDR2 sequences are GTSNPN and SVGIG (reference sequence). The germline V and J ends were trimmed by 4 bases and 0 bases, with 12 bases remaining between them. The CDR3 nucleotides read TGTGCCTGGAAGCGGGACCGAGCTAACTATGGCTACACCTTC. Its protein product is CAWKRDRANYGYTF.

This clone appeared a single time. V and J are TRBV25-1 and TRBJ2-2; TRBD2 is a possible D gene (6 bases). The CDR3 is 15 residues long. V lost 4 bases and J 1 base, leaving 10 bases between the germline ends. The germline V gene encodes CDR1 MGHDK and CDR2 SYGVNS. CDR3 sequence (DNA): TGTGCCAGCAGTGTATTGGAGGGGAACACCGGGGAGCTGTTTTTT. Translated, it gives CASSVLEGNTGELFF.

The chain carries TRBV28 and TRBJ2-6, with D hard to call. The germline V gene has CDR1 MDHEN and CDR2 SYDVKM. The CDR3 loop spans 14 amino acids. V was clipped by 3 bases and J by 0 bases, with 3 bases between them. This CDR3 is CASSFTSGANVLTF. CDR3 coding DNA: TGTGCCAGCAGTTTTACCTCTGGGGCCAACGTCCTGACTTTC. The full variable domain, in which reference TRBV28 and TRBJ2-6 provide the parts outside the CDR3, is DVKVTQSSRYLVKRTGEKVFLECVQDMDHENMFWYRQDPGLGLRLIYFSYDVKMKEKGDIPEGYSVSREKKERFSLILESASTNQTSMYLCASSFTSGANVLTFGAGSRLTVL.

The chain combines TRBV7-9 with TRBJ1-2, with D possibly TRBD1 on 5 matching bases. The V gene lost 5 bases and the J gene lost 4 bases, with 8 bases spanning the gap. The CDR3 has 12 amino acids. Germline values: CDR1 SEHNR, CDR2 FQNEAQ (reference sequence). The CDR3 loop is CASSDDSYGYTF. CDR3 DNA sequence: TGTGCCAGCAGCGATGACAGCTATGGCTACACCTTC.

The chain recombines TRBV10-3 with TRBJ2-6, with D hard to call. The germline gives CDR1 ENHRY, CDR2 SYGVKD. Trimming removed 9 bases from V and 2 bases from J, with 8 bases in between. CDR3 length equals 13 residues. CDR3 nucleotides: TGTGCCATGGCCCAGGCTGGGGCCAACGTCCTGACTTTC. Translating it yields CAMAQAGANVLTF.

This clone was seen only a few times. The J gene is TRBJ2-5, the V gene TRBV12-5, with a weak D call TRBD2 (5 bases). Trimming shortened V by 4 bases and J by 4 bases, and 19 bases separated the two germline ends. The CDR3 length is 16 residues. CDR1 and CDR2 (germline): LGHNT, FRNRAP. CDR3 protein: CASGSGFRGGSETQYF. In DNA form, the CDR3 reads TGTGCTAGTGGTTCGGGGTTTCGAGGAGGATCAGAGACCCAGTACTTC.

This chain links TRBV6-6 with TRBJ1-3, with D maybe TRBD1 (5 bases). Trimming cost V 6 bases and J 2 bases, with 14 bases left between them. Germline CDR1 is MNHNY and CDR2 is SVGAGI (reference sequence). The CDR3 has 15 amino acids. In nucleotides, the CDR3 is TGTGCCAGCAGGGGGGATGGGGTTGCTGGAAACACCATATATTTT. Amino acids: CASRGDGVAGNTIYF.

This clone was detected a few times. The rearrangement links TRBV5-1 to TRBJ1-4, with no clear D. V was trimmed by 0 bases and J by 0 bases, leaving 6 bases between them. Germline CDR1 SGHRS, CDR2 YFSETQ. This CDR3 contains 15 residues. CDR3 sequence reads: CASSLAGTTNEKLFF. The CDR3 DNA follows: TGCGCCAGCAGCTTGGCTGGGACAACTAATGAAAAACTGTTTTTT.

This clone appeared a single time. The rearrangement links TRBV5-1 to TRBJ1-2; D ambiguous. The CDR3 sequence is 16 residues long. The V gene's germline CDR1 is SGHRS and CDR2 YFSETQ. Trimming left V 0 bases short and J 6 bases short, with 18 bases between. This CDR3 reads CASSLGQELGYHGYTF. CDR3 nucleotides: TGCGCCAGCAGCTTGGGCCAGGAGTTGGGCTATCATGGCTACACCTTC.

CDR3 sequence reads: CASSLSTGANVLTF. In DNA form, the CDR3 reads TGCGCCAGCAGCTTATCAACTGGGGCCAACGTCCTGACTTTC. This chain uses TRBV5-1 with TRBJ2-6; D is unresolved. The germline V gene encodes CDR1 SGHRS and CDR2 YFSETQ. Trimming cost V 2 bases and J 2 bases, with 5 bases left between them. The CDR3 covers 14 residues.

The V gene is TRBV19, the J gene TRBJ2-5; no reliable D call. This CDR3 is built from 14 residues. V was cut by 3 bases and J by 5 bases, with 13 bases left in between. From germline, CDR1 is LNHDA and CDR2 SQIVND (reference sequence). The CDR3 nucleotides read TGTGCCAGTAGTATCCGCTCAGTCGGGGAGACCCAGTACTTC. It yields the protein CASSIRSVGETQYF.

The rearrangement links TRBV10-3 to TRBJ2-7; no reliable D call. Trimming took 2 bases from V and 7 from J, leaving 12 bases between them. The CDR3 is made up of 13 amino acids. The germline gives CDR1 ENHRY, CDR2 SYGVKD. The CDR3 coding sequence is TGTGCCATCAGTGAGCAGGTCGCGGAGGAGCAGTACTTC. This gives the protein CAISEQVAEEQYF.

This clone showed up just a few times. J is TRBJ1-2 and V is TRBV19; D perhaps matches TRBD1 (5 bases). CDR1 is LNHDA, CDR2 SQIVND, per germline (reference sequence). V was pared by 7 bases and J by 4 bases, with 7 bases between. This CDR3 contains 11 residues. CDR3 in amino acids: CASMTAYGYTF. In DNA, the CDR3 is TGTGCCAGTATGACAGCCTATGGCTACACCTTC.

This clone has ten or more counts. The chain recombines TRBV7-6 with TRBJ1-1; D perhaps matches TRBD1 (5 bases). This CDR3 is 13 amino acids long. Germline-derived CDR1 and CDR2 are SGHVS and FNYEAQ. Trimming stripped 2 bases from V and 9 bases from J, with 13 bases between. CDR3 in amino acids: CASSLRAGRQAFF. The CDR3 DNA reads TGTGCCAGCAGCTTAAGGGCAGGGCGGCAAGCTTTCTTT.

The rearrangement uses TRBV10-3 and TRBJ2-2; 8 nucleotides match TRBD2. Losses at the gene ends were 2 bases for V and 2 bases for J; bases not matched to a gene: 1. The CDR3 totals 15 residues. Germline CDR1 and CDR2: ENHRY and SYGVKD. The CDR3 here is CAISESGGNTGELFF. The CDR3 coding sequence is TGTGCCATCAGTGAGAGCGGGGGAAACACCGGGGAGCTGTTTTTT.